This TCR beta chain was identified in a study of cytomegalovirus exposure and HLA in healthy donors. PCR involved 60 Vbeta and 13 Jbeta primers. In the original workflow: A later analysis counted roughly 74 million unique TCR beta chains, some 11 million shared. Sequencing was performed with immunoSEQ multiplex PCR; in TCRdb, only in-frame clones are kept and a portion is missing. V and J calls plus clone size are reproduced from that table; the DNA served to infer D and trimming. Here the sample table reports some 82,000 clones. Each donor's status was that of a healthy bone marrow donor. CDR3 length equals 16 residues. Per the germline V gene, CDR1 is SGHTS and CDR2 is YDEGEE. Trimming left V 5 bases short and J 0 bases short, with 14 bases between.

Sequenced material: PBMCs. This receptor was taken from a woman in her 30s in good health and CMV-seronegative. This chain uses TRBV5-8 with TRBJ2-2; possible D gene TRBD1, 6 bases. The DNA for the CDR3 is TGTGCCAGCAGGCGCCGTACAGGGTCGAACACCGGGGAGCTGTTTTTT. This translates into CASRRRTGSNTGELFF.